These T cell receptor beta chains were read from a single sample in a study of blood T cell repertoires in COVID-19. Measured with immunoSEQ multiplex PCR; TCRdb has only the in-frame clones, and not every one. The table shows about 350,000 clones, with more than 70% occurring only once. Sequenced input: PBMCs or T cells enriched from blood (not recorded which). The receptors stem from a woman aged 30 to 39 who had recovered from COVID-19. Both conserved end residues are part of each CDR3. The D gene is left open where the match is weak. Size is omitted from some rows. Given values are once, few, many or a class for expanded clones.

D | size | J | V | CDR3 | DNA
. | . | TRBJ1-5 | TRBV6-1 | CASSDGPNSEPQHF | TGTGCCAGCAGTGATGGTCCTAATTCTGAGCCCCAGCATTTT
. | . | TRBJ1-5 | TRBV28 | CASSLALVAGVKRGNQPQHF | TGTGCCAGCAGCTTGGCCCTCGTAGCCGGGGTCAAGAGGGGCAATCAGCCCCAGCATTTT
TRBD1 | . | TRBJ1-6 | TRBV9 | CASSVVGQPGGSPLHF | TGTGCCAGCAGCGTAGTGGGACAGCCAGGGGGTTCACCCCTCCACTTT
TRBD1 | once | TRBJ1-1 | TRBV9 | CASSFRQGEEAFF | TGTGCCAGCAGCTTCAGACAGGGAGAAGAAGCTTTCTTT
. | . | TRBJ1-2 | TRBV7-9 | CASSPLRLTGRRDGYTF | TGTGCCAGCAGCCCCCTTAGATTGACAGGCCGGCGTGATGGCTACACCTTC
. | . | TRBJ2-5 | TRBV29-1 | CSVKEAGGETQYF | TGCAGCGTTAAGGAGGCCGGGGGAGAGACCCAGTACTTC
TRBD2 | once | TRBJ2-7 | TRBV25-1 | CASGTSVYEQYF | TGTGCCAGCGGGACTAGCGTCTACGAGCAGTACTTC
. | . | TRBJ1-4 | TRBV5-5 | CASSGDLASTNEKLFF | TGTGCCAGCAGCGGTGATTTAGCCTCAACTAATGAAAAACTGTTTTTT
TRBD1 | . | TRBJ2-1 | TRBV5-4 | CASSLVDRVDNEQFF | TGTGCCAGCAGCTTAGTCGACAGGGTGGACAATGAGCAGTTCTTC
. | . | TRBJ1-5 | TRBV27 | CASSLSGGLYSNQPQHF | TGTGCCAGCAGTTTATCGGGCGGACTTTATAGCAATCAGCCCCAGCATTTT
TRBD1 | . | TRBJ2-7 | TRBV28 | CASSPPGGRGLYEQYF | TGTGCCAGCAGTCCCCCCGGTGGCAGGGGGCTGTACGAGCAGTACTTC
TRBD1 | . | TRBJ2-2 | TRBV10-1 | CASSESGGQGVWVGTGELFF | TGCGCCAGCAGTGAGTCGGGGGGACAGGGAGTTTGGGTCGGCACCGGGGAGCTGTTTTTT
TRBD1 | . | TRBJ1-4 | TRBV19 | CASTDRVGPKAEKLFF | TGTGCCAGTACCGACAGGGTTGGGCCAAAGGCTGAAAAACTGTTTTTT
TRBD2 | . | TRBJ2-7 | TRBV3-1/TRBV3-2 | CASSQDRLARIYF | TGTGCCAGCAGCCAAGATAGACTAGCTAGGATTTACTTC
. | . | TRBJ1-2 | TRBV7-8 | CASSLVSWQGNYGYTF | TGTGCCAGCAGCTTAGTAAGTTGGCAGGGAAACTATGGCTACACCTTC
TRBD1 | . | TRBJ1-2 | TRBV12-3/TRBV12-4 | CASRGQRLGGYTF | TGTGCCAGCAGGGGACAGAGACTAGGGGGCTACACCTTC
. | . | TRBJ2-7 | TRBV19 | CASSMGGGLIYEQYF | TGTGCCAGTAGTATGGGAGGGGGTTTAATCTACGAGCAGTACTTC
TRBD1 | . | TRBJ1-4 | TRBV5-4 | CASSLNLGQGGEKLFF | TGTGCCAGCAGCTTGAATCTCGGACAGGGCGGTGAAAAACTGTTTTTT
. | . | TRBJ2-1 | TRBV4-2 | CASSHEAYNEQFF | TGTGCCAGCAGCCACGAAGCATACAATGAGCAGTTCTTC
TRBD1 | . | TRBJ1-2 | TRBV5-1 | CASSPGDRDYGYTF | TGCGCCAGCAGCCCCGGCGACAGGGACTATGGCTACACCTTC
TRBD1 | few | TRBJ1-6 | TRBV6-2/TRBV6-3 | CASSYSIPGQYNSPLHF | TGTGCCAGCAGTTACTCGATTCCGGGACAGTATAATTCACCCCTCCACTTT
. | . | TRBJ1-1 | TRBV5-8 | CASSLAPGGGEAFF | TGTGCCAGCAGCTTGGCACCTGGGGGCGGTGAAGCTTTCTTT
. | . | TRBJ1-3 | TRBV5-1 | CASSFPQETGNTIYF | TGCGCCAGCAGCTTCCCACAGGAAACTGGAAACACCATATATTTT
TRBD2 | . | TRBJ2-5 | TRBV7-6 | CASTLNSGGWETQYF | TGTGCCAGCACCCTAAATAGCGGGGGATGGGAGACCCAGTACTTC
. | . | TRBJ1-2 | TRBV28 | CASSPPQAGSGANYGYTF | TGTGCCAGCAGCCCCCCCCAAGCTGGCAGCGGTGCTAACTATGGCTACACCTTC
TRBD1 | . | TRBJ2-7 | TRBV4-1 | CASSRQWGTGSSITSYEQYF | TGCGCCAGCAGCCGACAATGGGGGACAGGTTCGTCAATTACCTCGTACGAGCAGTACTTC
. | . | TRBJ1-1 | TRBV2 | CASGRGGSNRGTAFF | TGTGCCAGCGGGAGGGGGGGGTCGAATAGAGGCACTGCTTTCTTT
TRBD1 | . | TRBJ1-2 | TRBV2 | CANRQGSTNYGYTF | TGTGCCAACCGACAGGGGTCCACTAACTATGGCTACACCTTC
. | few | TRBJ1-2 | TRBV7-2 | CASSISRTVYGYTF | TGTGCCAGCAGCATTTCGAGGACAGTCTATGGCTACACCTTC
. | . | TRBJ1-2 | TRBV12-5 | CASGFGQNYGYTF | TGTGCTAGTGGTTTTGGACAGAACTATGGCTACACCTTC
. | . | TRBJ1-2 | TRBV19 | CASSVPGIGLGYTF | TGTGCCAGTAGTGTACCAGGTATCGGTTTAGGCTACACCTTC
. | . | TRBJ2-2 | TRBV15 | CATSPTIAEAGELFF | TGTGCCACCAGCCCCACGATAGCGGAGGCCGGGGAGCTGTTTTTT